This entry features one T cell receptor (beta chain) sequence. At cycle 4 day 1, cycle 7 day 1, and baseline, blood was sampled. V lost 6 bases, J lost 3 bases, and 5 bases stayed unmatched. CDR3 length: 13 residues. Germline V gene data show CDR1 as SQVTM and CDR2 as ANQGSEA. This sample was taken from a study of OX40 agonist ivuxolimab in advanced cancers. Study-wide background: Cancers in dose escalation were hepatocellular, melanoma, renal cell and head and neck.

Sequencing used immunoSEQ multiplex PCR; TCRdb keeps in-frame clones, though not all of them. Altogether some 80,000 clones are present, roughly 92% being singletons, with the ten largest covering over 0.55%. The material sequenced was CD4+ or CD8+ T cells sorted from blood, taken in a trial of the OX40 agonist ivuxolimab. This chain connects TRBV29-1 to TRBJ2-7; the match to TRBD1 covers 10 bases. The receptor was derived from an adult with an advanced solid tumor such as melanoma, head and neck, liver or kidney cancer. Written as DNA, the CDR3 is TGCAGCGTAGGGGGACAGGGGCTCTACGAGCAGTACTTC. Residues: CSVGGQGLYEQYF.